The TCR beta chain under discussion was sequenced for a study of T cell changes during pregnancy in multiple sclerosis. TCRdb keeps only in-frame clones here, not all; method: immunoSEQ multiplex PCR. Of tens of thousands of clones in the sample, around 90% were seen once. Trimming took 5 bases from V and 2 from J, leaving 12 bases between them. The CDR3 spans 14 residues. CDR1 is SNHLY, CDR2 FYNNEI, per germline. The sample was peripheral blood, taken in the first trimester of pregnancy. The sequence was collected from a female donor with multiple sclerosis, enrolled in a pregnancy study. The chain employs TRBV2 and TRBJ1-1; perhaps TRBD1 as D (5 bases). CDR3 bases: TGTGCCAGCAGTTTCTCCGGGGGTAACACTGAAGCTTTCTTT. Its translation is CASSFSGGNTEAFF.